This TCR beta chain was captured by sequencing in a study of regulatory T cells in long-lasting Graves disease. The overall study: A definition of persistent Graves' disease required over 5 years of antithyroid drugs plus positive TSH receptor antibodies. Findings of the study overall: Under persistent disease, TRBV28, TRBJ1-2 and TRBJ2-5 were used preferentially.

Arm-PCR with iRepertoire HTBI primers amplified the CDR3 regions for these TCR beta libraries. TCRdb re-analysed the multiplex PCR reads in MiXCR, keeping a single row per CDR3 protein. The sample yields approximately 440,000 distinct CDR3 sequences, roughly a quarter seen once. A remark on this clonotype: Its target is unknown. An end of the junction does not agree with germline; a read error may underlie this.

Time point indicated: persistent/refractory GD, antithyroid drugs over 5 years with positive TRAb. Construction of the TCR library relied on RNA isolated from PBMCs. Diagnosing Graves' disease relied on the American Thyroid Association guidelines. The source of the patients was an endocrinology department in Xi'an, China. The CDR3 contains 15 residues. CDR1 is SGHNT, CDR2 YENEEA, per germline. The clonotype was recovered from a female donor with Graves disease. The V call is TRBV11-3, the J call TRBJ2-2, with 9 bases fitting TRBD2. This specimen was peripheral blood mononuclear cells (PBMCs), taken when the disease was refractory, from a patient treated with antithyroid drugs. CDR3 loop: CASSSSGTDTGELVF. CDR3 DNA: TGTGCCAGCAGCTCTAGCGGGACAGACACCGGGGAGCTGGTTTTT.